A single T cell receptor beta chain is shown here with its context. Its target is not known. The data are from a study of vaccination effects on CD4 cells after COVID-19. As for the study in general: Sampling occurred a median 72 days post second dose, range 14 to 241. Study conclusions and caveats: Both infection-induced and vaccine-induced clones contracted markedly at late post-vaccination timepoints. Convalescent patients were scarce in the study, and it lacked early post-infection timepoints.

The method was immunoSEQ multiplex PCR; TCRdb's version includes in-frame clones alone and lacks a portion of them. Of approximately 17,000 clones listed, roughly 70% are singletons. Antigen-specific CD4+ T cell clonotypes were called by their expansion after viral peptide-pool culture in ViraFEST. The authors isolated CD4+ T cells after around nine days of culture. Two doses of either BNT162b2 or mRNA-1273 were given to each participant. The junction had 9 bases not matched to a gene; V was cut back by 0 bases and J by 10 bases. This CDR3 has 16 amino acids. Germline-derived CDR1 and CDR2 are MNHNS and SASEGT.

The sequence was obtained from a human donor who received a COVID-19 vaccine. This material consisted of CD4+ T cells from PBMCs cultured with SARS-CoV-2 spike peptides, taken after COVID-19 vaccination. The rearrangement joins TRBV6-1 to TRBJ1-4, with 9 positions matching TRBD1. The CDR3 DNA reads as TGTGCCAGCAGTGAAGCGAGGCGACAGGGGGTGGGAAAACTGTTTTTT. Translated: CASSEARRQGVGKLFF.